The 8 T cell receptor beta chains listed next were all sequenced from one sample in a study of T cell repertoires in cytomegalovirus infection (dated by TCRdb to the late 2010s). Sample treatment or condition, as interpreted from the label and publication: in vitro stimulation with specific CMV peptide epitopes to enrich CMV-specific T cells. Sequencer: Illumina HiSeq 1500. TCRdb reran the public reads through fastp at Q25 and MiXCR, keeping productive beta chains. Each entry is one CDR3 protein sequence, shown with its most common DNA and genes. The sample includes approximately 1,000,000 distinct CDR3 sequences, with roughly 30% observed a single time. The ten top clones hold more than 13% of the sample. Antigens of these TCRs are unknown. Sequencing used cultured CD8+ T cells from PBMCs, obtained from culture after CMV antigen stimulation. The receptor source for this set is a human donor in good health (CMV status not recorded). Some clones in this sample may be carry-over from other donors' samples.

There are a few counts of this clonotype. V usage is TRBV28 and J usage is TRBJ2-7, with 9 bases lining up with TRBD1. Per the germline V gene, CDR1 is MDHEN and CDR2 is SYDVKM. Trimming at V came to 5 bases and at J to 7 bases, leaving 9 bases not matched to a gene. The CDR3 is 14 residues long. The CDR3 sequence: CASSPPRTGVEQYV. The CDR3 bases are TGTGCCAGCAGTCCCCCTAGGACAGGGGTTGAGCAGTACGTC.

The chain joins TRBV5-4 to TRBJ1-2, with 8 bases that match TRBD1. This CDR3 comprises 17 residues. Germline loops: CDR1 SGHNT, CDR2 YYREEE (reference sequence). J lost 2 bases, V lost 4 bases, and 13 bases had no gene match. The DNA of the CDR3 is TGTGCCAGCAGCCCGCGGGACAGGACGTCGAAGAACTATGGCTACACCTTC. Translated, it gives CASSPRDRTSKNYGYTF.

The chain has TRBV10-3 and TRBJ2-1; 8 bases align to TRBD1. The CDR3 contains 15 residues. Germline V gene sequence: CDR1 ENHRY, CDR2 SYGVKD. Trimming removed 6 bases from V and 4 bases from J; junction bases left unmatched: 8. The CDR3 nucleotides read TGTGCCATCAGAATACGGACAGGGTTATACAATGAGCAGTTCTTC. Encoded protein: CAIRIRTGLYNEQFF.

The V gene is TRBV2, the J gene TRBJ2-5; the match to TRBD2 covers 7 bases. Germline trimming cut 3 bases from V and 0 bases from J; bases unmatched to any gene: 4. The length of the CDR3 is 15 residues. The germline V gene has CDR1 SNHLY and CDR2 FYNNEI. DNA of the CDR3: TGTGCCAGCAGTGAGGGGGGGAATTACCAAGAGACCCAGTACTTC. Translating gives CASSEGGNYQETQYF.

This clonotype was counted between two and nine times. The chain joins TRBV5-4 to TRBJ2-2, with D maybe TRBD2 (6 bases). Germline CDR1 reads SGHNT; CDR2 reads YYREEE (reference sequence). The CDR3 loop spans 16 amino acids. V was clipped by 0 bases and J by 4 bases, with 13 bases between them. Here the CDR3 DNA reads TGTGCCAGCAGCTTGGAGGAGGGGCCGATCACCGGGGAGCTGTTTTTT. This encodes CASSLEEGPITGELFF. Filled out from reference TRBV5-4 and TRBJ2-2, the complete variable domain reads ETGVTQSPTHLIKTRGQQVTLRCSSQSGHNTVSWYQQALGQGPQFIFQYYREEENGRGNFPPRFSGLQFPNYSSELNVNALELDDSALYLCASSLEEGPITGELFFGEGSRLTVL.

The chain is built from TRBV28 and TRBJ2-1; D gene unclear. V lost 2 bases to trimming and J lost 0 bases, with 8 bases between them. This CDR3 has 15 residues. CDR1 is MDHEN, CDR2 SYDVKM, per germline. The CDR3 sequence is CASSLRTLSYNEQFF. CDR3 sequence (DNA): TGTGCCAGCAGTTTAAGGACCCTCTCCTACAATGAGCAGTTCTTC.

This clonotype was found once. V and J are TRBV10-2 and TRBJ2-3; D is ambiguous. This CDR3 has 14 residues. CDR1 and CDR2 from the germline V gene are WSHSY and SAAADI. V gave up 8 bases and J gave up 2 bases, with 14 bases separating them. The CDR3 DNA sequence: TGCGCCAGCTCTCACCCCGGTGACACAGATACGCAGTATTTT. The encoded protein is CASSHPGDTDTQYF.

The chain combines TRBV6-1 with TRBJ2-1; the D call may be TRBD1 or TRBD2 (5 bases each). Trimming took off 3 bases at V and 7 bases at J, with 13 bases between the two ends. Per germline, CDR1 MNHNS and CDR2 SASEGT. CDR3 size: 14 residues. The CDR3 DNA follows: TGTGCCAGCAGTGAGGGACCTTCTGGGAATGAGCAGTTCTTC. Translation: CASSEGPSGNEQFF.